This TCR beta chain is drawn from a study of blood T cell repertoires in COVID-19. The overall study: Collection of acute and convalescent COVID-19 samples took place in the United States, Italy and Spain.

Notes on this clone: Distinct nucleotide sequences in the sample also encode this CDR3.

In the source study's methods: Amplification of reference gene primers provided the estimated nucleated cell counts. The assay was immunoSEQ multiplex PCR, and TCRdb's table has in-frame clones only and misses some. V, J and clone size are taken as reported in that table, and D and trimming were inferred from the DNA itself. The sample contains under 150,000 clones, approximately 88% of which appear only once. The CDR3 has 13 residues. Trimming shortened V by 2 bases and J by 1 base, and 4 bases separated the two germline ends. From germline, CDR1 is KGHDR and CDR2 SFDVKD. The J gene is TRBJ1-1, the V gene TRBV24-1, with D uncertain. The sequencing sample was made of peripheral blood. This TCR was recovered from a woman over 75 with acute or convalescent COVID-19. CDR3 sequence (DNA): TGTGCCACCAGTGATTCCGGGAACACTGAAGCTTTCTTT. Translation: CATSDSGNTEAFF.